Listed below are T cell receptor beta chains from one sample, sequenced in a study of T cell repertoires in cytomegalovirus infection. One entry per CDR3 protein results from TCRdb running MiXCR on the reads. Of 450,000 to 600,000 distinct CDR3 sequences in the sample, around 11% are singletons; the top ten hold about 9.4%. The specimen was PBMCs. These receptors were collected from a human donor in good health (CMV status not recorded). Some clones in this sample may be carry-over from other donors' samples. Both conserved end residues are part of each CDR3. D genes are given only for firm matches. Clone size is stated in some rows and not others, as once, few, many or a class when expanded.

j_gene	len	abundance	d_gene	v_gene	CDR3nt	CDR3aa
TRBJ2-7	14	few	.	TRBV12-3/TRBV12-4	TGTGCCAGCAGGGCCCGGACGGGGGGCGACGAGCAGTACTTC	CASRARTGGDEQYF
TRBJ1-5	15	many	TRBD1	TRBV7-2	TGTGCCAGCAGCCCGATCCGGGACAGCCATCAGCCCCAGCATTTT	CASSPIRDSHQPQHF
TRBJ1-2	16	few	.	TRBV20-1	TGCAGTGCTAGAGGGGGTGGGGGTGTGGATAACTATGGCTACACCTTC	CSARGGGGVDNYGYTF
TRBJ2-5	16	.	TRBD1	TRBV29-1	TGCAGCGTTGAGGGTCCGGGACAGGGGGCTTTTGAGACCCAGTACTTC	CSVEGPGQGAFETQYF
TRBJ1-2	13	few	.	TRBV4-1	TGCGCCAGCAGCCACTCAGGGGATCATGGCTACACCTTC	CASSHSGDHGYTF
TRBJ2-7	15	many	.	TRBV28	TGTGCCAGCAGAGGGGGGGACGAAGCCCCCTACGAGCAGTACTTC	CASRGGDEAPYEQYF
TRBJ1-1	15	.	.	TRBV20-1	TGCAGTGCTAGAGAGGTCGCAGGGACGAACACTGAAGCTTTCTTT	CSAREVAGTNTEAFF
TRBJ2-1	16	few	TRBD2	TRBV30	TGTGCCTGGGACGGTCCAGGAGCGGGGGATTACAATGAGCAGTTCTTC	CAWDGPGAGDYNEQFF
TRBJ2-6	16	many	TRBD1	TRBV7-3	TGTGCCAGCAGCTTAACAGGGGGCACTGGGGCCAACGTCCTGACTTTC	CASSLTGGTGANVLTF
TRBJ2-1	12	few	.	TRBV7-3	TGTGCCAGCAGAAGCGCGAGAAATGAGCAGTTCTTC	CASRSARNEQFF
TRBJ1-2	12	few	.	TRBV7-9	TGTGCCAGCACCCTAAATCGGGAAGGCTACACCTTC	CASTLNREGYTF
TRBJ1-2	15	.	.	TRBV19	TGTGCCAGTAGACTGTCGACAGGAGATAGTACTGGCTACACCTTC	CASRLSTGDSTGYTF
TRBJ2-1	14	.	.	TRBV5-1	TGCGCCAGTGTAGCGATTTCCAGTAACAATGAGCAGTTCTTC	CASVAISSNNEQFF